This T cell receptor (beta chain) was obtained from a study of cytomegalovirus exposure and HLA in healthy donors. General study points: Reported results showed that the classifier diagnosed cytomegalovirus status with high specificity and sensitivity.

The PCR was carried out with 60 Vbeta primers and 13 Jbeta primers. This table comes from immunoSEQ multiplex PCR, and its TCRdb copy is limited to in-frame clones, with some not included. The repertoire holds about 110,000 clones, 78% seen once, with roughly 1.2% in the top ten. This clone showed up just once. Its cognate antigen is unknown. Between the trimmed V and J ends, which lost 2 bases and 5 bases, there was a span of 13 bases. CDR1 MNHEY and CDR2 SVGAGI come from the germline V gene. The CDR3 contains 14 residues. The origin of this receptor is a man between 25 and 39 years old in good health and CMV-seronegative. The sequencing input was PBMCs. This chain joins TRBV6-5 and TRBJ2-7, with D perhaps TRBD1 (6 bases). CDR3 sequence (DNA): TGTGCCAGCAGTTACCATGCTGGGGGCGACGAGCAGTACTTC. Translation: CASSYHAGGDEQYF.